The 19 T cell receptor beta chains in this list originate from one sample, sequenced in a study of PD-1 blockade in mismatch repair-deficient tumors. Generated by immunoSEQ multiplex PCR, the TCRdb table keeps only in-frame clones and is missing some. The sample lists tens of thousands of clones, roughly 80% occurring once. Sample: peripheral blood, taken 12 weeks after starting pembrolizumab. The receptors here all came from an adult with mismatch repair-deficient cancer.

V is TRBV19 and J is TRBJ1-5; D gene ambiguous. The CDR3 has 15 residues. Trimming took 10 bases from V and 5 from J, leaving 21 bases between them. The germline gives CDR1 LNHDA, CDR2 SQIVND (reference sequence). The CDR3 DNA reads as TGTGCCACCTCCGATACTTCCCCAATCGATCAGCCCCAGCATTTT. Translating it yields CATSDTSPIDQPQHF.

The chain uses TRBV5-6 and TRBJ2-5; possibly TRBD2 for D (5 bases). Trimming stripped 4 bases from V and 4 bases from J, with 5 bases between. Germline V gene lookup returns CDR1 SGHDT and CDR2 YYEEEE. This CDR3 is 11 amino acids long. The CDR3 coding sequence is TGTGCCAGCAGCGAGGGAGAGACCCAGTACTTC. Translated: CASSEGETQYF.

A note on this clone: In the same sample, other DNA sequences code for this CDR3. V and J are TRBV27 and TRBJ1-1; maybe TRBD1 (5 bases). This CDR3 comprises 13 residues. V was shortened by 6 bases and J by 2 bases, with 10 bases between the two germline ends. Germline loops: CDR1 MNHEY, CDR2 SMNVEV (reference sequence). The CDR3 sequence: CASSLGGNTEAFF. The CDR3 nucleotides read TGTGCCAGCAGCTTGGGGGGTAACACTGAAGCTTTCTTT.

This clone showed up just once. The chain links TRBV6-5 to TRBJ2-1; 14 bases agree with TRBD2. Germline V gene lookup returns CDR1 MNHEY and CDR2 SVGAGI. This CDR3 spans 15 amino acids. The ends lost 5 bases at V and 6 bases at J; junction bases unmatched: 3. The CDR3 DNA reads as TGTGCCAGCAGTCGAGGGACTAGCGGGAGCAATGAGCAGTTCTTC. This translates into CASSRGTSGSNEQFF.

The chain carries TRBV10-2 and TRBJ1-2, with a tentative D call TRBD1 (6 bases). This CDR3 comprises 14 residues. Germline CDR1 and CDR2: WSHSY and SAAADI. Trimming cost V 4 bases and J 2 bases, with 11 bases left between them. The CDR3 nucleotides read TGCGCCAGCAGTGTTCGGGGGGCCAACTATGGCTACACCTTC. The encoded protein is CASSVRGANYGYTF.

The chain couples TRBV27 to TRBJ2-1, with D perhaps TRBD1 or TRBD2 (5 bases each). Trimming shortened V by 3 bases and J by 5 bases, and 11 bases separated the two germline ends. Germline V gene data show CDR1 as MNHEY and CDR2 as SMNVEV (reference sequence). The CDR3 consists of 14 residues. The CDR3 loop is CASSLPGPHNEQFF. CDR3 nucleotides: TGTGCCAGCAGTTTGCCGGGACCACACAATGAGCAGTTCTTC.

This chain links TRBV19 with TRBJ1-2; 9 bases align to TRBD1. The CDR3 has 16 amino acids. After removal of 3 bases from V and 1 base from J, the junction contained 6 bases not matched to a gene. CDR1 is LNHDA and CDR2 is SQIVND in the germline V gene (reference sequence). DNA of the CDR3: TGTGCCAGTAGTATGGGAGGACAGGGGATTAACTATGGCTACACCTTC. Translating it yields CASSMGGQGINYGYTF.

This clone has a single count. The sample has other DNA sequences that encode this CDR3 too. The chain employs TRBV5-1 and TRBJ1-1, with D perhaps matching TRBD1 (6 bases). Germline V lookup: CDR1 SGHRS, CDR2 YFSETQ. The CDR3 consists of 13 residues. V gave up 1 base and J gave up 4 bases, with 8 bases separating them. The CDR3 region has the DNA TGCGCCAGCAGCTTGCGAGGGGGCACTGAAGCTTTCTTT. Residues: CASSLRGGTEAFF.

CDR3 protein: CASSQAPTGLEAFF. Written as DNA, the CDR3 is TGCGCCAGCAGCCAAGCACCGACAGGGCTTGAAGCTTTCTTT. The rearrangement joins TRBV4-1 to TRBJ1-1; TRBD1 matches at 7 bases. V shed 1 base and J 7 bases; nucleotides not matched to a gene: 6. Germline CDR1 reads MGHRA; CDR2 reads YSYEKL. This CDR3 region has 14 residues.

This sequence joins TRBV7-9 and TRBJ2-5; D call uncertain. This CDR3 spans 15 amino acids. V shed 1 base and J shed 1 base, with 10 bases lying between them. Germline values: CDR1 SEHNR, CDR2 FQNEAQ (reference sequence). CDR3 DNA: TGTGCCAGCAGCTTAGACGGGCCCAGCCAAGAGACCCAGTACTTC. Translation: CASSLDGPSQETQYF. Drawing the rest from reference TRBV7-9 and TRBJ2-5, the complete variable domain is DTGVSQNPRHKITKRGQNVTFRCDPISEHNRLYWYRQTLGQGPEFLTYFQNEAQLEKSRLLSDRFSAERPKGSFSTLEIQRTEQGDSAMYLCASSLDGPSQETQYFGPGTRLLVL.

The chain employs TRBV5-1 and TRBJ1-1; D is ambiguous. Germline CDR1 SGHRS, CDR2 YFSETQ. The CDR3 runs 14 residues. V dropped 5 bases and J dropped 0 bases, with 11 bases sitting between them. This chain's CDR3 is CASSFLAMNTEAFF. For the CDR3, the DNA is TGCGCCAGCAGTTTTCTTGCCATGAACACTGAAGCTTTCTTT. Full variable domain (rest looked up from reference TRBV5-1 and TRBJ1-1): KAGVTQTPRYLIKTRGQQVTLSCSPISGHRSVSWYQQTPGQGLQFLFEYFSETQRNKGNFPGRFSGRQFSNSRSEMNVSTLELGDSALYLCASSFLAMNTEAFFGQGTRLTVV.

The J gene is TRBJ2-1, the V gene TRBV27, with 7 bases aligning to TRBD2. CDR3 length: 14 residues. The ends lost 6 bases at V and 7 bases at J; junction bases unmatched: 9. CDR1 MNHEY and CDR2 SMNVEV come from the germline V gene (reference sequence). CDR3 residues: CASRVIGSGNEQFF. CDR3 nucleotides: TGTGCCAGCAGAGTTATTGGTAGCGGGAATGAGCAGTTCTTC.

V gene TRBV2 combines with J gene TRBJ1-1, with D hard to call. V was clipped by 6 bases and J by 10 bases, with 12 bases between them. The CDR3 is made up of 11 amino acids. Looked up from germline, CDR1 is SNHLY and CDR2 is FYNNEI. For the CDR3, the DNA is TGTGCCAGCAGAGTTCAGAATGCAGCTTTCTTT. This sequence encodes CASRVQNAAFF.

The rearrangement links TRBV30 to TRBJ2-1, with D possibly matching TRBD2 (6 bases). This CDR3 is built from 13 residues. The germline CDR1 and CDR2 sequences are GTSNPN and SVGIG (reference sequence). Trimming shortened V by 7 bases and J by 0 bases, and 10 bases separated the two germline ends. In DNA form, the CDR3 reads TGTGCCTCCAGCGGGTTCTCCTACAATGAGCAGTTCTTC. Protein product: CASSGFSYNEQFF.

The rearrangement uses TRBV30 and TRBJ2-5; a possible D gene is TRBD2 (5 bases). Germline V gives CDR1 GTSNPN, CDR2 SVGIG (reference sequence). The CDR3 is 14 residues long. The germline V and J ends were trimmed by 3 bases and 6 bases, with 17 bases remaining between them. CDR3 bases: TGTGCCTGGAGGGCCCTGGGAGAGGTCAAGACCCAGTACTTC. The encoded protein is CAWRALGEVKTQYF.

This chain uses TRBV6-1 with TRBJ2-4; TRBD1 agrees at 10 bases. Per the germline V gene, CDR1 is MNHNS and CDR2 is SASEGT. This CDR3 has 16 amino acids. V was clipped by 2 bases and J by 7 bases; unmatched bases: 8. CDR3 bases: TGTGCCAGCAGTGAATCGCGACAGGGGGCCGGGAACATTCAGTACTTC. Protein sequence: CASSESRQGAGNIQYF.

The table lists this clone with a count of one. The J gene is TRBJ1-5, the V gene TRBV4-2, with D possibly being TRBD1 (5 bases). The CDR3 contains 14 residues. From germline, CDR1 is LGHNA and CDR2 YNFKEQ. V shed 4 bases and J shed 4 bases, with 11 bases lying between them. CDR3 region: CASSPGGMNQPQHF. The CDR3 bases are TGTGCCAGCAGCCCCGGGGGGATGAATCAGCCCCAGCATTTT.

Worth noting for this clone: One end of the junction varies from germline; a read error may be responsible. This chain connects TRBV7-7 to TRBJ2-7; possible D gene TRBD2, 7 bases. The V gene's germline CDR1 is SSHAT and CDR2 FNYEAQ (reference sequence). The CDR3 extends over 15 amino acids. This CDR3 is CASSPLGGGPYEQYF. The CDR3 DNA reads as TGTGCTAGCAGCCCGCTAGGGGGAGGGCCCTACGAGCAGTACTTC.

The chain joins TRBV7-6 to TRBJ2-5; either TRBD1 or TRBD2 may fit D (5 bases each). CDR3 length: 13 amino acids. Germline lookup yields CDR1 SGHVS and CDR2 FNYEAQ. V was cut by 10 bases and J by 10 bases, with 22 bases left in between. This chain's CDR3 is CATLRDPASIQYF. The CDR3 DNA follows: TGTGCCACTCTCCGGGACCCAGCGTCGATCCAGTACTTC.